These 10 T cell receptor beta chains were all obtained from the same sample, sequenced in a study of CD8+ T cells in alopecia areata. RNA extraction and reverse transcription yielded cDNA as sequencing template. Here immunoSEQ multiplex PCR was the method, and the copy in TCRdb shows in-frame clones only, minus some. Of about 69,000 clones in the sample, roughly 60% are singletons; the top ten hold approximately 15%. Sequenced material: CD8+ T cells sorted from blood, taken at week 0. Source of these receptors: a human donor with alopecia areata.

This chain links TRBV7-8 with TRBJ1-2; 8 nucleotides line up with TRBD1. V shed 8 bases, J shed 3 bases, and the junction held 8 bases outside the gene matches. The CDR3 is 14 amino acids. Germline V CDR1 and CDR2: SGHVS, FQNEAQ. CDR3 nucleotides: TGTGCCAGCCAAGAGACAGGGGTGGACTATGGCTACACCTTC. Protein: CASQETGVDYGYTF.

This clone was detected only a few times. The chain employs TRBV6-5 and TRBJ2-7; TRBD1 agrees at 9 bases. The ends lost 2 bases at V and 1 base at J; junction bases unmatched: 3. CDR1 is MNHEY, CDR2 SVGAGI, per germline. This CDR3 comprises 15 residues. The CDR3 region has the DNA TGTGCCAGCAGTTACGCGACAGGGGGATCCTACGAGCAGTACTTC. It translates to CASSYATGGSYEQYF.

This clone was picked up a small number of times. This chain connects TRBV7-3 to TRBJ1-2, with D unclear. V lost 3 bases, J lost 8 bases, and 16 bases lay in between. The CDR3 length is 14 residues. From germline, CDR1 is SGHTA and CDR2 FQGTGA. DNA of the CDR3: TGTGCCAGCAGCTTCTCGGGTCCGTCAGAGGGCTACACCTTC. Its protein product is CASSFSGPSEGYTF.

The rearrangement joins TRBV19 to TRBJ2-7, with 11 bases aligning to TRBD1. This CDR3 has 16 residues. CDR1 is LNHDA, CDR2 SQIVND, per germline (reference sequence). V dropped 5 bases and J dropped 1; count of bases not matched to a gene: 7. This CDR3 reads CASSASGTGGSYEQYF. The CDR3 nucleotides are TGTGCCAGTAGTGCCTCCGGGACAGGGGGTTCCTACGAGCAGTACTTC. The variable domain in full, with the rest retrieved from reference TRBV19 and TRBJ2-7, is DGGITQSPKYLFRKEGQNVTLSCEQNLNHDAMYWYRQDPGQGLRLIYYSQIVNDFQKGDIAEGYSVSREKKESFPLTVTSAQKNPTAFYLCASSASGTGGSYEQYFGPGTRLTVT.

CDR3 amino acids: CASTLGTGAVDEQFF. CDR3 in DNA: TGTGCCAGCACCTTGGGGACAGGGGCTGTGGATGAGCAGTTCTTC. This chain joins TRBV27 and TRBJ2-1; 10 positions agree with TRBD1. CDR3 length equals 15 residues. Trimming cost V 7 bases and J 8 bases; bases outside gene matches: 11. Per the germline V gene, CDR1 is MNHEY and CDR2 is SMNVEV (reference sequence).

The V and J genes are TRBV13 and TRBJ2-1, with D unresolved. This CDR3 has 13 amino acids. Trimming shortened V by 5 bases and J by 7 bases, and 12 bases separated the two germline ends. Germline loops: CDR1 PRHDT, CDR2 FYEKMQ (reference sequence). As DNA, the CDR3 is TGTGCCAGCAGCAAAGACGCGGAGAATGAGCAGTTCTTC. Its protein product is CASSKDAENEQFF.

The chain links TRBV27 to TRBJ2-3; D might be TRBD1 or TRBD2, each matching 6 bases. Per the germline V gene, CDR1 is MNHEY and CDR2 is SMNVEV (reference sequence). This CDR3 spans 15 amino acids. V lost 5 bases to trimming and J lost 3 bases, with 15 bases between them. The CDR3 DNA reads as TGTGCCAGCAGTCCCGCCCCGGGGGCAACAGATACGCAGTATTTT. This translates into CASSPAPGATDTQYF.

The CDR3 loop is CASSAPLTGASDEQFF. In DNA form, the CDR3 reads TGTGCCAGCAGCGCACCACTGACAGGGGCATCGGATGAGCAGTTCTTC. This chain connects TRBV9 to TRBJ2-1, with 8 bases matching TRBD1. The CDR3 loop spans 16 amino acids. Trimming removed 3 bases from V and 8 bases from J; junction bases left unmatched: 13. Germline-derived CDR1 and CDR2 are SGDLS and YYNGEE.

This clone came up a few times. The J gene is TRBJ2-7, the V gene TRBV27; no reliable D call. CDR1 is MNHEY and CDR2 is SMNVEV in the germline V gene (reference sequence). V was cut by 4 bases and J by 6 bases, with 7 bases left in between. The CDR3 has 11 amino acids. The CDR3 sequence: CASSSLGEQYF. In DNA, the CDR3 is TGTGCCAGCAGTTCCCTGGGCGAGCAGTACTTC.

This CDR3 is CASREGNGVSTSFF. For the CDR3, the DNA is TGTGCCAGCAGGGAAGGAAACGGGGTCTCGACGTCTTTCTTT. The J gene is TRBJ1-1, the V gene TRBV11-2; D ambiguous. The V gene's germline CDR1 is SGHAT and CDR2 FQNNGV. This CDR3 region has 14 residues. With 6 bases removed from V and 12 bases from J, the gap between germline ends came to 23 bases.